The 27 T cell receptor beta chains reported below all come from one sample, sequenced in a study of PD-L1 blockade in urothelial cancer. Time point described: pretreatment peripheral blood. The protocol was immunoSEQ multiplex PCR, while the TCRdb copy is restricted to in-frame clones and leaves out a portion. Of about 63,000 clones listed, roughly 79% are singletons. Source: PBMCs, taken around atezolizumab (anti-PD-L1) treatment. These receptors were collected from a man aged 65 to 79 with urothelial cancer.

V is TRBV6-5 and J is TRBJ2-7; a weak D match, TRBD2 (6 bases). Germline V CDR1 and CDR2: MNHEY, SVGAGI. This CDR3 is built from 13 residues. Between the trimmed V and J ends, which lost 7 bases and 4 bases, there was a span of 14 bases. The DNA of the CDR3 is TGTGCCAGCAAACGGGAGTTTGATTACGAGCAGTACTTC. Translating it yields CASKREFDYEQYF.

The J gene is TRBJ2-5, the V gene TRBV4-3, with 7 bases identical to TRBD1. Trimming at V came to 1 base and at J to 5 bases, leaving 4 bases not matched to a gene. Germline V lookup: CDR1 LGHNA, CDR2 YSLEER. The CDR3 loop spans 14 amino acids. The CDR3 reads CASSQGQGRETQYF. The CDR3 bases are TGCGCCAGCAGCCAAGGACAGGGAAGGGAGACCCAGTACTTC.

The chain has TRBV9 and TRBJ1-1; 7 positions agree with TRBD1. The CDR3 extends over 14 amino acids. Germline CDR1 is SGDLS and CDR2 is YYNGEE. With 7 bases clipped from V and 4 bases from J, the junction kept 10 bases outside the gene matches. The CDR3 region has the DNA TGTGCCAGCGAGGGGGCGGATTATGGCACTGAAGCTTTCTTT. Translating it yields CASEGADYGTEAFF.

The chain has TRBV5-6 and TRBJ2-1, with 9 bases fitting TRBD2. From germline, CDR1 is SGHDT and CDR2 YYEEEE. The CDR3 is 15 residues long. The J segment lost 7 bases and the V segment lost 0 bases, leaving 5 bases of the junction unmatched. In nucleotides, the CDR3 is TGTGCCAGCAGCTTGGAGGCGGGGGGGAGGAATGAGCAGTTCTTC. Translating it yields CASSLEAGGRNEQFF.

The chain carries TRBV27 and TRBJ1-2; TRBD1 matches 8 bases. This CDR3 comprises 17 residues. Germline CDR1 reads MNHEY; CDR2 reads SMNVEV (reference sequence). V shed 6 bases, J shed 0 bases, and the junction held 12 bases outside the gene matches. CDR3: CASSNTGTGAANYGYTF. The CDR3 DNA reads as TGTGCCAGCAGCAATACCGGGACAGGCGCAGCTAACTATGGCTACACCTTC.

The chain links TRBV18 to TRBJ1-1; tentatively, D is TRBD1 (6 bases). Germline-derived CDR1 and CDR2 are KGHSH and LQKENI. Trimming took off 0 bases at V and 1 base at J, with 6 bases between the two ends. The CDR3 runs 14 residues. Here the CDR3 DNA reads TGTGCCAGCTCACCACCGGGGGCGAACACTGAAGCTTTCTTT. This codes for CASSPPGANTEAFF.

The rearrangement joins TRBV18 to TRBJ1-1; a possible D gene is TRBD1 (5 bases). Germline V gene data show CDR1 as KGHSH and CDR2 as LQKENI. The V end lost 2 bases, the J end lost 2 bases, and 9 bases lay between the germline ends. The CDR3 runs to 14 residues. CDR3 protein: CASSPGRVNTEAFF. The CDR3 nucleotides are TGTGCCAGCTCACCAGGCAGGGTAAACACTGAAGCTTTCTTT.

The V call is TRBV19, the J call TRBJ1-2; no reliable D call. Germline loops: CDR1 LNHDA, CDR2 SQIVND (reference sequence). Trimming pared 2 bases from V and 3 bases from J, leaving 7 bases between. This CDR3 comprises 13 residues. The CDR3 sequence is CASSIRGDYGYTF. Written as DNA, the CDR3 is TGTGCCAGTAGTATAAGAGGTGACTATGGCTACACCTTC.

This chain joins TRBV5-4 and TRBJ1-1, with no clear D. The CDR3 spans 14 residues. Looked up from germline, CDR1 is SGHNT and CDR2 is YYREEE (reference sequence). V lost 2 bases and J lost 2, with 10 bases in between. The CDR3 here is CASSLIGSNTEAFF. As DNA, the CDR3 is TGTGCCAGCAGCTTAATCGGTAGTAACACTGAAGCTTTCTTT.

This sequence joins TRBV4-2 and TRBJ1-5; weak D call: TRBD1 (5 bases). Germline CDR1 reads LGHNA; CDR2 reads YNFKEQ. The CDR3 loop spans 16 amino acids. The V gene lost 0 bases and the J gene lost 5 bases, with 14 bases spanning the gap. CDR3 residues: CASSQEAGTLDQPQHF. The CDR3 bases are TGTGCCAGCAGCCAAGAGGCAGGGACTCTCGATCAGCCCCAGCATTTT.

A few counts support this clone. The V and J genes are TRBV4-2 and TRBJ2-7, with 8 bases aligning to TRBD2. Germline V lookup: CDR1 LGHNA, CDR2 YNFKEQ. V was clipped by 5 bases and J by 5 bases; unmatched bases: 14. The CDR3 extends over 16 amino acids. The CDR3 is CASSAGGAAGSNEQYF. CDR3 nucleotides: TGTGCCAGCAGCGCGGGGGGCGCAGCGGGATCTAACGAGCAGTACTTC.

This chain uses TRBV10-3 with TRBJ2-5, with D perhaps TRBD1 (5 bases). The CDR3 covers 12 residues. Trimming removed 6 bases from V and 2 bases from J, with 7 bases in between. Germline V gene data show CDR1 as ENHRY and CDR2 as SYGVKD. The CDR3 loop is CAISREQETQYF. CDR3 nucleotides: TGTGCCATCAGCAGGGAACAAGAGACCCAGTACTTC.

This chain connects TRBV27 to TRBJ2-3; 12 bases are shared with TRBD2. Germline CDR1 reads MNHEY; CDR2 reads SMNVEV (reference sequence). This CDR3 has 15 amino acids. Germline trimming cut 4 bases from V and 4 bases from J; bases unmatched to any gene: 3. CDR3 DNA: TGTGCCAGCAGTTCTAGCGGGGGGGCACCAGATACGCAGTATTTT. This codes for CASSSSGGAPDTQYF.

The chain carries TRBV5-1 and TRBJ1-1; D is perhaps TRBD1 (6 bases). This CDR3 spans 15 amino acids. Germline values: CDR1 SGHRS, CDR2 YFSETQ. V was clipped by 0 bases and J by 4 bases, with 13 bases between them. The CDR3 loop reads CASSLVGGRSTEAFF. CDR3 sequence (DNA): TGCGCCAGCAGCTTGGTGGGGGGGCGCTCCACTGAAGCTTTCTTT.

The V gene is TRBV5-8, the J gene TRBJ2-3, with 9 bases matching TRBD2. Per the germline V gene, CDR1 is SGHTS and CDR2 is YDEGEE. The CDR3 has 17 amino acids. With V trimmed by 0 bases and J by 1 base, 6 bases remained unmatched. Here the CDR3 reads CASSLGSGGRRTDTQYF. The DNA of the CDR3 is TGTGCCAGCAGCTTGGGTAGCGGGGGACGGCGCACAGATACGCAGTATTTT.

The chain joins TRBV19 to TRBJ1-2; D possibly corresponds to TRBD1 (5 bases). The CDR3 is 15 amino acids. Germline lookup yields CDR1 LNHDA and CDR2 SQIVND (reference sequence). Trimming took 4 bases from V and 0 from J, leaving 12 bases between them. CDR3 region: CASSSTGDSNYGYTF. The CDR3 region has the DNA TGTGCCAGTAGTAGTACAGGAGACTCTAACTATGGCTACACCTTC.

The rearrangement joins TRBV7-9 to TRBJ1-1, with TRBD1 matching 11 bases. V shed 5 bases, J shed 4 bases, and the junction held 3 bases outside the gene matches. CDR1 is SEHNR, CDR2 FQNEAQ, per germline (reference sequence). The CDR3 length is 14 residues. For the CDR3, the DNA is TGTGCCAGCAGCGAAGGGACAGGGGGCACTGAAGCTTTCTTT. The encoded protein is CASSEGTGGTEAFF.

The gene calls are TRBV28 and TRBJ1-1; D uncertain. This CDR3 has 13 residues. CDR1 and CDR2 from the germline V gene are MDHEN and SYDVKM. Trimming left V 5 bases short and J 0 bases short, with 7 bases between. CDR3 protein: CASSLSLNTEAFF. In DNA, the CDR3 is TGTGCCAGCAGTCTCTCCCTGAACACTGAAGCTTTCTTT.

This chain links TRBV11-2 with TRBJ1-1, with 8 bases fitting TRBD1. Per the germline V gene, CDR1 is SGHAT and CDR2 is FQNNGV. The trim removed 6 bases at V and 11 bases at J, leaving 20 bases unmatched. CDR3 length: 16 amino acids. The DNA for the CDR3 is TGTGCCAGCAGACTTCTCAGGGGGCGCAGGGGTTTGGGCGCTTTCTTT. It specifies CASRLLRGRRGLGAFF.

The chain couples TRBV6-5 to TRBJ2-2; TRBD2 matches at 8 bases. V was clipped by 6 bases and J by 2 bases; unmatched bases: 5. The CDR3 sequence is 15 residues long. Germline CDR1 and CDR2: MNHEY and SVGAGI. In DNA form, the CDR3 reads TGTGCCAGCAGCTACGGACTAGCCAACACCGGGGAGCTGTTTTTT. Protein sequence: CASSYGLANTGELFF.

The chain joins TRBV5-1 to TRBJ1-6; D gene uncertain. Germline lookup yields CDR1 SGHRS and CDR2 YFSETQ. The CDR3 has 14 amino acids. Trimming removed 0 bases at V and 6 bases at J, with 7 bases between. In DNA form, the CDR3 reads TGCGCCAGCAGCTTGGATGGCAGTAATTCACCCCTCCACTTT. It is translated as CASSLDGSNSPLHF.

V gene TRBV19 combines with J gene TRBJ2-7, with 11 bases lining up with TRBD1. V shed 5 bases, J shed 7 bases, and the junction held 7 bases outside the gene matches. This CDR3 has 14 residues. Germline V gene data show CDR1 as LNHDA and CDR2 as SQIVND (reference sequence). This chain's CDR3 is CASSPGQGAEEQYF. CDR3 coding DNA: TGTGCCAGTAGTCCCGGACAGGGGGCAGAGGAGCAGTACTTC. Drawing the rest from reference TRBV19 and TRBJ2-7, the complete variable domain is DGGITQSPKYLFRKEGQNVTLSCEQNLNHDAMYWYRQDPGQGLRLIYYSQIVNDFQKGDIAEGYSVSREKKESFPLTVTSAQKNPTAFYLCASSPGQGAEEQYFGPGTRLTVT.

The chain employs TRBV4-2 and TRBJ2-7, with TRBD2 identical over 9 bases. The J segment lost 1 base and the V segment lost 1 base, leaving 2 bases of the junction unmatched. Germline V gives CDR1 LGHNA, CDR2 YNFKEQ. CDR3 size: 15 residues. The CDR3, as DNA: TGTGCCAGCAGCCAAGCTAGCGGGGTATCCTACGAGCAGTACTTC. Its protein product is CASSQASGVSYEQYF.

The chain couples TRBV7-3 to TRBJ2-3; D may be TRBD2 (5 bases). Germline CDR1 SGHTA, CDR2 FQGTGA. The CDR3 extends over 14 amino acids. V lost 5 bases and J 3 bases, leaving 12 bases between the germline ends. CDR3 residues: CASSPGVATDTQYF. The CDR3 DNA sequence: TGTGCCAGCAGCCCCGGGGTGGCAACAGATACGCAGTATTTT.

The chain links TRBV6-4 to TRBJ2-3; a possible D gene is TRBD2 (6 bases). CDR3 length equals 16 residues. V was cut by 0 bases and J by 4 bases, with 14 bases left in between. CDR1 is MRHNA and CDR2 is SNTAGT in the germline V gene. The DNA for the CDR3 is TGTGCCAGCAGTGACTCTGGCGGGGCCGGCGCAGATACGCAGTATTTT. The encoded protein is CASSDSGGAGADTQYF.

This clone has just one count. The V call is TRBV7-2, the J call TRBJ1-1; no clear D. The V and J ends lost 5 bases and 2 bases respectively, with 9 bases between them. Germline values: CDR1 SGHTA, CDR2 FQGNSA. CDR3 length equals 13 residues. The CDR3, as DNA: TGTGCCAGCAGCATCGGACTTAACACTGAAGCTTTCTTT. It is translated as CASSIGLNTEAFF.

The V gene is TRBV10-3, the J gene TRBJ1-1; D possibly corresponds to TRBD1 (5 bases). Germline V gene sequence: CDR1 ENHRY, CDR2 SYGVKD. The CDR3 sequence is 14 residues long. The germline V and J ends were trimmed by 4 bases and 5 bases, with 14 bases remaining between them. CDR3 amino acids: CAISATQGGTEAFF. The CDR3 DNA sequence: TGTGCCATCAGTGCCACTCAGGGAGGGACTGAAGCTTTCTTT.